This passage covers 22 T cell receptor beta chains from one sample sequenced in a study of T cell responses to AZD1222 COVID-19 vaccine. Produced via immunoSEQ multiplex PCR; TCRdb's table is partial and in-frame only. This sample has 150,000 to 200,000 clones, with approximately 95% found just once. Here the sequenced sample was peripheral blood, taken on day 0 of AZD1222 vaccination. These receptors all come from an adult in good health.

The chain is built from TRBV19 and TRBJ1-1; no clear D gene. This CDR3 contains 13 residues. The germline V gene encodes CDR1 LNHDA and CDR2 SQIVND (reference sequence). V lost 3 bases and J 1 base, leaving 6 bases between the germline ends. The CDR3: CASSMSSNTEAFF. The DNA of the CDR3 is TGTGCCAGTAGTATGTCGTCGAACACTGAAGCTTTCTTT.

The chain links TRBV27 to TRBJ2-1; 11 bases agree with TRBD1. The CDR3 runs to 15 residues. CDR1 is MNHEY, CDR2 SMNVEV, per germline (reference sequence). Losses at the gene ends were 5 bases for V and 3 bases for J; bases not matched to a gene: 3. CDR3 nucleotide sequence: TGTGCCAGCAGTGCCGGGACAGGGGGCTACAATGAGCAGTTCTTC. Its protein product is CASSAGTGGYNEQFF.

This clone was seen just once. The CDR3 DNA follows: TGCGCCAGCAGCCGGGGGGTTGGCGTCAAAGAGACCCAGTACTTC. Protein product: CASSRGVGVKETQYF. The chain carries TRBV5-1 and TRBJ2-5, with 7 bases matching TRBD2. J was trimmed by 3 bases and V by 4 bases; bases with no gene match: 9. The CDR3 has 15 amino acids. Germline V gene lookup returns CDR1 SGHRS and CDR2 YFSETQ.

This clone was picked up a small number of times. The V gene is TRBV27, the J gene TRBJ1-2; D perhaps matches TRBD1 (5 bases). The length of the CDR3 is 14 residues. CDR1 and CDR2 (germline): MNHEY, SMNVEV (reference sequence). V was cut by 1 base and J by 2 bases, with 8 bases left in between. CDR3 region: CASSLFAGNYGYTF. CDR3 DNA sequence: TGTGCCAGCAGTTTATTTGCAGGGAACTATGGCTACACCTTC.

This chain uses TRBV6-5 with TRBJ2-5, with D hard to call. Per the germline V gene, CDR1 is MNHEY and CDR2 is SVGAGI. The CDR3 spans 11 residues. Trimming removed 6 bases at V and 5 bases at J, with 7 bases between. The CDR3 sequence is CASRSMETQYF. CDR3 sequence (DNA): TGTGCCAGCAGATCGATGGAGACCCAGTACTTC.

CDR3 sequence (DNA): TGTGCCAGCAGCTCTAGCGGGGAGACCTACGAGCAGTACTTC. This encodes CASSSSGETYEQYF. V usage is TRBV7-2 and J usage is TRBJ2-7, with 9 bases aligning to TRBD2. CDR1 SGHTA and CDR2 FQGNSA come from the germline V gene. With V trimmed by 4 bases and J by 2 bases, 3 bases remained unmatched. This CDR3 spans 14 amino acids.

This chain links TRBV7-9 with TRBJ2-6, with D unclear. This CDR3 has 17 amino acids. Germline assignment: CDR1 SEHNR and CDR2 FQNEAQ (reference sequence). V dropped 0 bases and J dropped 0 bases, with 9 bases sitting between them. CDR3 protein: CASSLAHGVSGANVLTF. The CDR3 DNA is TGTGCCAGCAGCTTAGCGCATGGGGTCTCTGGGGCCAACGTCCTGACTTTC.

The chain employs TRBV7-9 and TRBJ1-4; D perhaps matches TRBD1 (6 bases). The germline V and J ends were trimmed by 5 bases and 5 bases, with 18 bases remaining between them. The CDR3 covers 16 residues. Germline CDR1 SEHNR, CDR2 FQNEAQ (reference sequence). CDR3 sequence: CASSGGQPAENEKLFF. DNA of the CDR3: TGTGCCAGCAGCGGAGGACAGCCTGCCGAAAATGAAAAACTGTTTTTT.

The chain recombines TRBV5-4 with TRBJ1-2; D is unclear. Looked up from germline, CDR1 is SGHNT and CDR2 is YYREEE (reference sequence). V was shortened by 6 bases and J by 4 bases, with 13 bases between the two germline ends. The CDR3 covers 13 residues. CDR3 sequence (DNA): TGTGCCAGCATTTCAGCAGACCTCTATGGCTACACCTTC. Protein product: CASISADLYGYTF.

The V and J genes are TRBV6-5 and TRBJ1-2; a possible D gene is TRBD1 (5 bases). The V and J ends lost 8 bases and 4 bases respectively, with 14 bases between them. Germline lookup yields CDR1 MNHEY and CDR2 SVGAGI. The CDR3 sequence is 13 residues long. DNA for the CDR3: TGTGCCAGCTGGCCCGCCAGGGCCTATGGCTACACCTTC. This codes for CASWPARAYGYTF.

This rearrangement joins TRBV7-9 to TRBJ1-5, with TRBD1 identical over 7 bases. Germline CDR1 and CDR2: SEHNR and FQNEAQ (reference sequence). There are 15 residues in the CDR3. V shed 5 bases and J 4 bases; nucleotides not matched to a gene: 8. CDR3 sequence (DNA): TGTGCCAGCAGCGGACCGGGACAGTATAATCAGCCCCAGCATTTT. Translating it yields CASSGPGQYNQPQHF.

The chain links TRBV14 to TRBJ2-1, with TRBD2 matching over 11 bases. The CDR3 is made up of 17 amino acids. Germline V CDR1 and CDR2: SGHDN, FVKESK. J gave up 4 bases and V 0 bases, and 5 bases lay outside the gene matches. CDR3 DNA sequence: TGTGCCAGCAGCCAAGATCGTGGACTAGCGGGTTACAATGAGCAGTTCTTC. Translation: CASSQDRGLAGYNEQFF.

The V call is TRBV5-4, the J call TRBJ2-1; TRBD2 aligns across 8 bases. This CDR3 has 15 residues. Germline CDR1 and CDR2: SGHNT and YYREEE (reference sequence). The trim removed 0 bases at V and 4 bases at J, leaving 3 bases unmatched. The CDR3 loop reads CASSLDAGGYNEQFF. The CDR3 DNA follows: TGTGCCAGCAGCTTGGACGCGGGGGGATACAATGAGCAGTTCTTC.

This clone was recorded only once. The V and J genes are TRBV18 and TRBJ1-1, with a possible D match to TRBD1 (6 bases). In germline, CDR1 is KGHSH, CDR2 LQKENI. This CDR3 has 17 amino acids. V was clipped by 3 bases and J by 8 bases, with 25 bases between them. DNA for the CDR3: TGTGCCAGCTCACCTCAGGGGTCATTAAAAAAGGGAACCGAAGCTTTCTTT. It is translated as CASSPQGSLKKGTEAFF.

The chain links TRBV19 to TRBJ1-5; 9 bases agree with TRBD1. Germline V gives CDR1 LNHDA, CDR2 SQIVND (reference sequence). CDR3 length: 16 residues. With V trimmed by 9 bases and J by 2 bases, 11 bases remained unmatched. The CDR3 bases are TGTGCCAGCAGAGACAGGGGGAGAGCGGGCAATCAGCCCCAGCATTTT. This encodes CASRDRGRAGNQPQHF.

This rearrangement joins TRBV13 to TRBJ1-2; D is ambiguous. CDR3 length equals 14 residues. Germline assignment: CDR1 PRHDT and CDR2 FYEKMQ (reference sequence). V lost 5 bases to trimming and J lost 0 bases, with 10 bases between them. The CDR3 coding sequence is TGTGCCAGCAGCGCATACTTAGCTAACTATGGCTACACCTTC. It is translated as CASSAYLANYGYTF.

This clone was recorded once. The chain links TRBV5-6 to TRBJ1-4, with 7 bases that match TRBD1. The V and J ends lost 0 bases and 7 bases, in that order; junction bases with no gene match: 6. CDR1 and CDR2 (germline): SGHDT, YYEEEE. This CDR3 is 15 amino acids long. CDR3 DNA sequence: TGTGCCAGCAGCTTGGCTGCGGCAGGGGGTGAAAAACTGTTTTTT. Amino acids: CASSLAAAGGEKLFF.

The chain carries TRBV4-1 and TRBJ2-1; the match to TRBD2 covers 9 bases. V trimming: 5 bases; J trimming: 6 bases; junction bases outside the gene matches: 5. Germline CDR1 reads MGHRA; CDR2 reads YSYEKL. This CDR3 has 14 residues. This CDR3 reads CASSWGGGGNEQFF. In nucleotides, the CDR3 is TGCGCCAGCAGCTGGGGCGGGGGGGGCAATGAGCAGTTCTTC.

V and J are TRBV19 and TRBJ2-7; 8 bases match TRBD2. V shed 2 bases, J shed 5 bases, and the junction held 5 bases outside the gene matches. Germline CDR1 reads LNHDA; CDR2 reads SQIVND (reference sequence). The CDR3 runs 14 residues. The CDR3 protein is CASSIPGLVNEQYF. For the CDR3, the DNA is TGTGCCAGTAGTATACCGGGACTAGTGAACGAGCAGTACTTC.

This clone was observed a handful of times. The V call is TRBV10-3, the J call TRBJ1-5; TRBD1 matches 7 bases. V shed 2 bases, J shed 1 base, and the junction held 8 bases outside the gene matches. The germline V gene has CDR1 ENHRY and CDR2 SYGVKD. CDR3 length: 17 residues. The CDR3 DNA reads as TGTGCCATCAGTGAGCACCGACAGGGTGTAAGCAATCAGCCCCAGCATTTT. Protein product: CAISEHRQGVSNQPQHF.

CDR3 sequence (DNA): TGTGCCAGCAGTGAAGATGGATTCAGTGGCACTGAAGCTTTCTTT. Translated: CASSEDGFSGTEAFF. The V call is TRBV6-1, the J call TRBJ1-1; no clear D. Trimming cost V 1 base and J 4 bases, with 13 bases left between them. Per germline, CDR1 MNHNS and CDR2 SASEGT. This CDR3 is built from 15 residues.

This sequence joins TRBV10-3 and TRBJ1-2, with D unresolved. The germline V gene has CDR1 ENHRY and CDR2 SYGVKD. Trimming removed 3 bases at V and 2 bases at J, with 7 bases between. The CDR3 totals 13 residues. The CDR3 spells CAISEAENYGYTF. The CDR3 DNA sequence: TGTGCCATCAGTGAAGCGGAGAACTATGGCTACACCTTC.